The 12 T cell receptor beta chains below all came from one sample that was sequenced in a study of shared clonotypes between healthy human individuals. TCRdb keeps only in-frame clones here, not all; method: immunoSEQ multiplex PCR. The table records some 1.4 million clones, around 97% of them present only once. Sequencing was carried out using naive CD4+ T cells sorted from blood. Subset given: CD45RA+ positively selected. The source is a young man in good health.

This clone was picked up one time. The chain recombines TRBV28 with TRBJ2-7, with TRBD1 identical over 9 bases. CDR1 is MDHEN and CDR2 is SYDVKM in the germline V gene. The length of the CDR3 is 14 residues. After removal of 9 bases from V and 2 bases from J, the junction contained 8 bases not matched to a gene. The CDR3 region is CASIPGQGPYEQYF. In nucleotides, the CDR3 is TGTGCCAGTATCCCGGGACAGGGTCCCTACGAGCAGTACTTC.

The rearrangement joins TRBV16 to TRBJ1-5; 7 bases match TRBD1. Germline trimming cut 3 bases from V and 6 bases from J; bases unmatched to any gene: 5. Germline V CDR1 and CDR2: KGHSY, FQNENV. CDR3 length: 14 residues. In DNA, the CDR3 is TGTGCCAGCAGCCACGACAGGGTCGCTCAGCCCCAGCATTTT. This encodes CASSHDRVAQPQHF.

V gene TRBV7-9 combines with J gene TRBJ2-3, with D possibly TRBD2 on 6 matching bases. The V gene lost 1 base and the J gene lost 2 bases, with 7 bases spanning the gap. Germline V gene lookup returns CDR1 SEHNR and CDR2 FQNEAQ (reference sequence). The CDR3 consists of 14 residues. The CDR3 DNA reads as TGTGCCAGCAGCTTAGGCGGGGCCACAGATACGCAGTATTTT. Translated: CASSLGGATDTQYF.

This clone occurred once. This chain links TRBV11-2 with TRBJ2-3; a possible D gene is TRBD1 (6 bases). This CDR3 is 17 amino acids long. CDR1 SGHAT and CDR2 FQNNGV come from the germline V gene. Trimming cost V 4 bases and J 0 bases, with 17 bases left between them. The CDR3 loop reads CASSSRSWTESTDTQYF. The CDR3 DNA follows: TGTGCCAGCAGCTCCCGATCATGGACAGAAAGCACAGATACGCAGTATTTT.

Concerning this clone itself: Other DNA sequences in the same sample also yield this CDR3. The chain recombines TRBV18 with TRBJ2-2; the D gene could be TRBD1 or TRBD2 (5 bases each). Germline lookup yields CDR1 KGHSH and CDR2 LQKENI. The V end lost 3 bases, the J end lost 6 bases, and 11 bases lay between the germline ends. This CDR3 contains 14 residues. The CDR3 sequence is CASSPPSRAGELFF. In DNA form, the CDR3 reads TGTGCCAGCTCACCCCCTAGCAGGGCCGGGGAGCTGTTTTTT.

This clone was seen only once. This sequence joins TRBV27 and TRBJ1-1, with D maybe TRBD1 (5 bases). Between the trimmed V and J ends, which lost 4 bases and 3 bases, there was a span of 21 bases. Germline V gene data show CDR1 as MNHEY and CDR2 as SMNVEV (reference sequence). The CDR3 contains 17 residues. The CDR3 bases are TGTGCCAGCAGTTCACTACCTGGGACTCTCCAGGACACTGAAGCTTTCTTT. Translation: CASSSLPGTLQDTEAFF.

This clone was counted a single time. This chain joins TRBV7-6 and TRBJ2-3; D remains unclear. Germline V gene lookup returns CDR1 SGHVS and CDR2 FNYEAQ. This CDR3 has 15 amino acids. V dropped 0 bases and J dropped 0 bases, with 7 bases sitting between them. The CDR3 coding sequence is TGTGCCAGCAGCTTAGCGGTCGGAAGCACAGATACGCAGTATTTT. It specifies CASSLAVGSTDTQYF.

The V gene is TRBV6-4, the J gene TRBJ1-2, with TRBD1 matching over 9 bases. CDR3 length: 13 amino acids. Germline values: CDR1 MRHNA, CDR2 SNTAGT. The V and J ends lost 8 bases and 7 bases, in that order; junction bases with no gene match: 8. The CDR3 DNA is TGTGCCAGCTCGGTGGGGACAGGGTTTGGCTACACCTTC. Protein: CASSVGTGFGYTF.

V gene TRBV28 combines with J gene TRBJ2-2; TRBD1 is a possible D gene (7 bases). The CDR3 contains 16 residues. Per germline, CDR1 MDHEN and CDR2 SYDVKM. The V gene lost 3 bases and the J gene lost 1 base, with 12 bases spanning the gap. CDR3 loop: CASSFGRGENTGELFF. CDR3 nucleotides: TGTGCCAGCAGTTTTGGCAGGGGGGAGAACACCGGGGAGCTGTTTTTT.

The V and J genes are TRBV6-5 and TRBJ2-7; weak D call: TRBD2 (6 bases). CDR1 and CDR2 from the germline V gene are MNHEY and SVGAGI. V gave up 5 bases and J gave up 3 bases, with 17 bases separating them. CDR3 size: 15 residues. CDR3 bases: TGTGCCAGCAGTCCGGGGGTTCTGGAGAACTACGAGCAGTACTTC. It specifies CASSPGVLENYEQYF.

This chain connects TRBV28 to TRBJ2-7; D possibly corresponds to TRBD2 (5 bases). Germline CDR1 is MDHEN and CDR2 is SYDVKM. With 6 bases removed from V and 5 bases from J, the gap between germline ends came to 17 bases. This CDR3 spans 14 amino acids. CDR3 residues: CASSLGRTRNEQYF. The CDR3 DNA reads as TGTGCCAGCAGCCTAGGACGGACTCGGAACGAGCAGTACTTC.

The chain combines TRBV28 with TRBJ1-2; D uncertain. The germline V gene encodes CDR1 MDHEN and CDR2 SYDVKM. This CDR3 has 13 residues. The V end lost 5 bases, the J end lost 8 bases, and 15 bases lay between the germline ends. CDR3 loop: CASSLPMEDGYTF. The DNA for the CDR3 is TGTGCCAGCAGTCTCCCGATGGAAGACGGCTACACCTTC.